The 6 T cell receptor beta chains listed next were all sequenced from one sample in a study of CD8 T cells in ankylosing spondylitis. TCRdb called the 5' RACE reads again in MiXCR, with one record for every CDR3 protein. The table lists approximately 300,000 distinct CDR3 sequences, less than 25% of them singletons. The specimen was blood, either unsorted or a sorted T cell fraction (not recorded which). Source of these receptors: a female donor with ankylosing spondylitis or in good health (not recorded which).

This chain connects TRBV7-2 to TRBJ2-7; 15 bases are shared with TRBD2. The germline CDR1 and CDR2 sequences are SGHTA and FQGNSA. V gave up 5 bases and J gave up 11 bases; unmatched junction bases: 7. The length of the CDR3 is 14 residues. CDR3 DNA sequence: TGTGCCAGCAGCCACGGACTAGCGGGAGGGATGGAGTACTTC. Translating gives CASSHGLAGGMEYF.

This chain uses TRBV4-3 with TRBJ1-6; no definite D call. The germline CDR1 and CDR2 sequences are LGHNA and YSLEER. CDR3 length: 17 residues. Between the trimmed V and J ends, which lost 0 bases and 0 bases, there was a span of 9 bases. CDR3 nucleotide sequence: TGCGCCAGCAGCCAAGACCCCCTGAGCTCCTATAATTCACCCCTCCACTTT. Its protein product is CASSQDPLSSYNSPLHF.

The genes are TRBV19 and TRBJ2-7, with D possibly TRBD2 on 6 matching bases. The CDR3 totals 13 residues. Trimming took off 6 bases at V and 5 bases at J, with 14 bases between the two ends. Germline CDR1 LNHDA, CDR2 SQIVND (reference sequence). In DNA, the CDR3 is TGTGCCAGTAGACCCCAGGGAGGCGACGAGCAGTACTTC. As protein: CASRPQGGDEQYF.

This clonotype was found a few times. The J gene is TRBJ2-2, the V gene TRBV11-2, with TRBD2 identical over 9 bases. The germline gives CDR1 SGHAT, CDR2 FQNNGV. This CDR3 is 15 amino acids long. The junction had 4 bases not matched to a gene; V was cut back by 5 bases and J by 3 bases. DNA of the CDR3: TGTGCCAGCAGCCTAATAGCGGGAGACACCGGGGAGCTGTTTTTT. Translated: CASSLIAGDTGELFF.

This clonotype was found a few times. The chain combines TRBV7-3 with TRBJ2-1, with D perhaps matching TRBD2 (6 bases). Trimming pared 6 bases from V and 6 bases from J, leaving 24 bases between. The CDR3 has 17 residues. Germline V lookup: CDR1 SGHTA, CDR2 FQGTGA. CDR3 bases: TGTGCCAGCAGAAAGACGGCTAGCAGGAGGGACTCCAATGAGCAGTTCTTC. This encodes CASRKTASRRDSNEQFF.

This clonotype was seen only a few times. This chain links TRBV30 with TRBJ1-6; no definite D call. The CDR3 runs 11 residues. Germline values: CDR1 GTSNPN, CDR2 SVGIG (reference sequence). CDR3 protein: CAVARDSPLHF. CDR3 DNA sequence: TGTGCTGTAGCTCGGGATTCACCCCTCCACTTT.